The rows below give T cell receptor beta chains drawn from one sample of a study of shared clonotypes between healthy human individuals. Here immunoSEQ multiplex PCR was the method, and the copy in TCRdb shows in-frame clones only, minus some. The sample includes about 2.4 million clones, 90% to 95% of them seen just once. The sequenced sample was naive CD4+ T cells from PBMCs. These receptors originate from a man aged 18 to 30 in good health. Some clones in this sample may be carry-over from other donors' samples. Both conserved end residues are part of each CDR3. D genes are given only for firm matches. Clone size appears in some rows only: once, few, many, or a class for an expanded clone.

-	TRBJ2-6	TRBV28	TRBD1	TGTGCCAGCAGTGACCGACAGGGGGCTGGGGCCAACGTCCTGACTTTC	CASSDRQGAGANVLTF
-	TRBJ2-7	TRBV7-8	-	TGTGCCAGCGGGGGTTCCTACGAGCAGTACTTC	CASGGSYEQYF
-	TRBJ2-3	TRBV5-1	-	TGCGCCAGCAGAAAGGACCCCGGGTTTGGCACAGATACGCAGTATTTT	CASRKDPGFGTDTQYF
-	TRBJ2-5	TRBV6-5	-	TGTGCCAGCAGTTTCCCGGGAGCTTCGACCCAGTACTTC	CASSFPGASTQYF
-	TRBJ2-1	TRBV7-3	-	TGTGCCAGCAGCCCCCGGACCCAGTTGGATGAGCAGTTCTTC	CASSPRTQLDEQFF
-	TRBJ2-2	TRBV2	-	TGTGCCAGCGCAGGGGTCACCGGGGAGCTGTTTTTT	CASAGVTGELFF
-	TRBJ1-2	TRBV10-3	-	TGTGCCATCAGTGAGCTTCCGTCTGGCTACACCTTC	CAISELPSGYTF
-	TRBJ2-1	TRBV5-4	TRBD2	TGTGCCAGCAGCTTGGTAGCGGGAGCTTACAATGAGCAGTTCTTC	CASSLVAGAYNEQFF
-	TRBJ2-7	TRBV5-1	TRBD2	TGCGCCAGCCTTCCGGGTGGTAGCGGGAGGAAGTACGAGCAGTACTTC	CASLPGGSGRKYEQYF
-	TRBJ1-2	TRBV28	-	TGTGCCAGCATGGCCCTTGACAGCCATTATGGCTACACCTTC	CASMALDSHYGYTF
-	TRBJ2-7	TRBV5-6	TRBD2	TGTGCCAGCACCAAAAAGCGGGAGAGCTCCTACGAGCAGTACTTC	CASTKKRESSYEQYF
-	TRBJ1-1	TRBV4-2	-	TGTGCCAGCAGCCAAGAGGGACTTGACACTGAAGCTTTCTTT	CASSQEGLDTEAFF
once	TRBJ1-5	TRBV19	-	TGTGCCAGTAGTATTATTTTTCCGGAGCCCCAGCATTTT	CASSIIFPEPQHF
-	TRBJ2-5	TRBV5-1	TRBD2	TGCGCCAGCAGCCCCGGACTAGCGGGGAGACAAGAGACCCAGTACTTC	CASSPGLAGRQETQYF
-	TRBJ2-2	TRBV2	-	TGTGCCAGCTCAGCAGGGGGGGACACCGGGGAGCTGTTTTTT	CASSAGGDTGELFF
-	TRBJ1-1	TRBV11-3	-	TGTGCCAGCAGCTTAGCCCCGGAGAATGAAGCTTTCTTT	CASSLAPENEAFF
-	TRBJ2-1	TRBV29-1	TRBD2	TGCAGCGTTGGGTCTATGACTAGCGGGAGGGCCTACAATGAGCAGTTCTTC	CSVGSMTSGRAYNEQFF
-	TRBJ2-7	TRBV27	TRBD2	TGTGCCAGCAGTTTGGCGGGAGGGATCTACGAGCAGTACTTC	CASSLAGGIYEQYF
-	TRBJ2-7	TRBV25-1	-	TGTGCCAGCAGTGAGCATTACGAGCAGTACTTC	CASSEHYEQYF
once	TRBJ2-2	TRBV28	-	TGTGCCAGCAGTTTATCCCCGGGAGCCATCGGGGAGCTGTTTTTT	CASSLSPGAIGELFF
-	TRBJ2-7	TRBV6-6	-	TGTGCCAGCAGTTATGGCATTGGGGGAGAGTACGAGCAGTACTTC	CASSYGIGGEYEQYF
-	TRBJ2-1	TRBV5-1	TRBD2	TGCGCCAGCAGCTCCATAGCGGGAGGGAGTTATGAGCAGTTCTTC	CASSSIAGGSYEQFF
-	TRBJ2-3	TRBV7-3	TRBD2	TGTGCCAGCAGCTTAGGTCGGCTAGCGGGAGTCGCAGATACGCAGTATTTT	CASSLGRLAGVADTQYF
few	TRBJ1-5	TRBV6-6	-	TGTGCCACCTCTGGGGCCCCTTGGCCCCAGCATTTT	CATSGAPWPQHF
once	TRBJ1-2	TRBV5-4	TRBD1	TGTGCCAGCAGCCTCCGGACAGGGACCTATGGCTACACCTTC	CASSLRTGTYGYTF
once	TRBJ2-3	TRBV19	TRBD1	TGTGCCAGTAGTCACAGGGGCGTTGGCACAGATACGCAGTATTTT	CASSHRGVGTDTQYF
-	TRBJ2-3	TRBV5-4	TRBD2	TGTGCCAGCAGCTTCAGGCTAGCGGGGAGCACAGATACGCAGTATTTT	CASSFRLAGSTDTQYF
-	TRBJ2-1	TRBV6-5	TRBD2	TGTGCCAGCAGTTACTCGGGTAGCGGGACCTATGAGCAGTTCTTC	CASSYSGSGTYEQFF
-	TRBJ2-1	TRBV6-5	-	TGTGCCAGCAGTCCCCACGGGAGCTCCTACAATGAGCAGTTCTTC	CASSPHGSSYNEQFF